These 26 T cell receptor beta chains were all obtained from the same sample, sequenced in a study of CD4 T cells in relation to SARS-CoV-2 and coronaviruses. TCRdb's table, derived via immunoSEQ multiplex PCR, lists solely in-frame clones and lacks some. The top ten clones hold around 2.2% of a sample with around 12,000 clones, 80% to 90% of them seen once. Sequenced material: naive CD4+ T cells from PBMCs. Subset noted: naive CD4+ T cells isolated by negative enrichment. The receptor set was obtained from an adult with COVID-19.

The J gene is TRBJ2-5, the V gene TRBV3-1 (or the pseudogene TRBV3-2), with D possibly matching TRBD2 (5 bases). Germline loops: CDR1 LGHDT, CDR2 YNNKEL (reference sequence). Trimming cost V 1 base and J 7 bases, with 7 bases left between them. The CDR3 runs to 12 residues. The CDR3, as DNA: TGTGCCAGCAGCCAAGCTGGAGGGACCCAGTACTTC. It yields the protein CASSQAGGTQYF.

The chain carries TRBV28 and TRBJ2-5; perhaps TRBD2 as D (7 bases). The germline V gene has CDR1 MDHEN and CDR2 SYDVKM. This CDR3 spans 14 amino acids. Trimming shortened V by 5 bases and J by 6 bases, and 16 bases separated the two germline ends. The CDR3 region has the DNA TGTGCCAGCAGTCCTAGGGGGGGGCCGAAGACCCAGTACTTC. Amino acid sequence: CASSPRGGPKTQYF.

The J gene is TRBJ2-7, the V gene TRBV11-3, with a weak D call TRBD1 (7 bases). The V and J ends lost 5 bases and 1 base respectively, with 15 bases between them. Germline V gives CDR1 SGHNT, CDR2 YENEEA. This CDR3 comprises 15 residues. The CDR3 protein is CASSKPQGRSYEQYF. The CDR3 DNA reads as TGTGCCAGCAGCAAACCACAGGGGAGGTCCTACGAGCAGTACTTC.

The V gene is TRBV5-1, the J gene TRBJ2-3; D might be TRBD2 (6 bases). V lost 1 base, J lost 4 bases, and 13 bases lay in between. CDR1 is SGHRS and CDR2 is YFSETQ in the germline V gene. This CDR3 has 15 amino acids. CDR3 DNA sequence: TGCGCCAGCAGCTTGAGGTTTAGCGGTGCAGATACGCAGTATTTT. Translation gives CASSLRFSGADTQYF.

The gene calls are TRBV10-3 and TRBJ2-7; D not resolved. The CDR3 has 11 residues. The V end lost 3 bases, the J end lost 5 bases, and 5 bases lay between the germline ends. CDR1 and CDR2 (germline): ENHRY, SYGVKD. CDR3 nucleotides: TGTGCCATCAGTGATTTGGACGAGCAGTACTTC. This encodes CAISDLDEQYF.

This chain joins TRBV27 and TRBJ2-7, with TRBD2 matching 7 bases. Germline values: CDR1 MNHEY, CDR2 SMNVEV (reference sequence). The CDR3 consists of 16 residues. V gave up 5 bases and J gave up 2 bases; unmatched junction bases: 12. The CDR3 sequence: CASSPPGGTNPYEQYF. The CDR3 bases are TGTGCCAGCAGTCCCCCCGGGGGGACTAACCCCTACGAGCAGTACTTC.

This clone was detected only once. The rearrangement uses TRBV9 and TRBJ2-3, with D possibly being TRBD1 (6 bases). Germline V lookup: CDR1 SGDLS, CDR2 YYNGEE. This CDR3 has 14 amino acids. V was cut by 1 base and J by 5 bases, with 11 bases left in between. CDR3 coding DNA: TGTGCCAGCAGCGTAACTACAGGGATAGATACGCAGTATTTT. It codes for CASSVTTGIDTQYF. Variable domain in full (rest from reference TRBV9 and TRBJ2-3): DSGVTQTPKHLITATGQRVTLRCSPRSGDLSVYWYQQSLDQGLQFLIQYYNGEERAKGNILERFSAQQFPDLHSELNLSSLELGDSALYFCASSVTTGIDTQYFGPGTRLTVL.

The chain's CDR3 is CASSPPTGGEHYGYTF. In DNA, the CDR3 is TGTGCCAGCTCACCACCGACAGGCGGCGAACACTATGGCTACACCTTC. V and J are TRBV18 and TRBJ1-2; D possibly corresponds to TRBD1 (6 bases). This CDR3 is built from 16 residues. Trimming pared 0 bases from V and 3 bases from J, leaving 14 bases between. Germline V lookup: CDR1 KGHSH, CDR2 LQKENI.

The chain couples TRBV4-1 to TRBJ2-7; TRBD1 matches at 7 bases. The CDR3 sequence is 14 residues long. CDR1 and CDR2 (germline): MGHRA, YSYEKL. J lost 2 bases, V lost 4 bases, and 5 bases had no gene match. DNA of the CDR3: TGCGCCAGCAGCCGTCCGGACAGGACCTACGAGCAGTACTTC. Translating gives CASSRPDRTYEQYF.

J is TRBJ1-3 and V is TRBV6-1; 8 bases align to TRBD1. The CDR3 length is 16 residues. From germline, CDR1 is MNHNS and CDR2 SASEGT. V lost 4 bases to trimming and J lost 2 bases; unmatched junction nucleotides: 7. The CDR3 DNA sequence: TGTGCCAGCAGTGGAGACAGGGGCCGAACTGGAAACACCATATATTTT. This codes for CASSGDRGRTGNTIYF.

This sequence joins TRBV6-2 or TRBV6-3 and TRBJ2-1; no firm D call. CDR1 MNHEY and CDR2 SVGEGT come from the germline V gene. The CDR3 has 13 amino acids. The V gene lost 0 bases and the J gene lost 8 bases, with 8 bases spanning the gap. In DNA, the CDR3 is TGTGCCAGCAGTTACTCGAGGACCTATGAGCAGTTCTTC. Its protein product is CASSYSRTYEQFF.

V gene TRBV19 combines with J gene TRBJ2-7; TRBD2 might be the D (6 bases). Trimming pared 6 bases from V and 1 base from J, leaving 13 bases between. The germline gives CDR1 LNHDA, CDR2 SQIVND (reference sequence). CDR3 length: 14 residues. This CDR3 reads CASSRGSSSYEQYF. The CDR3 DNA is TGTGCCAGTAGCCGGGGGTCGTCGTCCTACGAGCAGTACTTC.

The chain joins TRBV12-3 or TRBV12-4 to TRBJ2-5, with D unresolved. Trimming left V 8 bases short and J 5 bases short, with 9 bases between. The CDR3 contains 11 residues. CDR3 protein: CASGILETQYF. The DNA of the CDR3 is TGTGCCAGCGGTATACTTGAGACCCAGTACTTC.

The chain employs TRBV11-2 and TRBJ2-3; D ambiguous. CDR1 is SGHAT and CDR2 is FQNNGV in the germline V gene. Trimming removed 4 bases at V and 6 bases at J, with 23 bases between. The CDR3 loop spans 17 amino acids. The CDR3 sequence: CASSSPSSRPSWDTQYF. Here the CDR3 DNA reads TGTGCCAGCAGCTCCCCGTCGAGCAGGCCCTCTTGGGATACGCAGTATTTT.

The V and J genes are TRBV4-3 and TRBJ2-2; D ambiguous. Germline V gene sequence: CDR1 LGHNA, CDR2 YSLEER. The CDR3 extends over 14 amino acids. The V end was cut by 4 bases, the J end by 0 bases, with 6 bases between. The CDR3 is CASSRATNTGELFF. The DNA for the CDR3 is TGCGCCAGCAGCCGGGCGACGAACACCGGGGAGCTGTTTTTT.

The genes are TRBV18 and TRBJ2-7, with 9 nucleotides matching TRBD2. CDR3 size: 16 residues. Germline CDR1 is KGHSH and CDR2 is LQKENI. The trim removed 3 bases at V and 2 bases at J, leaving 8 bases unmatched. CDR3 DNA sequence: TGTGCCAGCTCACCCGGGCTAGCGGGGCTGACCTACGAGCAGTACTTC. This encodes CASSPGLAGLTYEQYF.

The chain links TRBV6-2 or TRBV6-3 to TRBJ2-5; D is ambiguous. V was cut by 0 bases and J by 4 bases, with 15 bases left in between. The CDR3 has 16 amino acids. The germline V gene has CDR1 MNHEY and CDR2 SVGEGT. The DNA of the CDR3 is TGTGCCAGCAGTTACTCGAGTGTGGGGTGGCCAGAGACCCAGTACTTC. It yields the protein CASSYSSVGWPETQYF.

This rearrangement joins TRBV6-5 to TRBJ2-5, with unresolved D. Germline V gives CDR1 MNHEY, CDR2 SVGAGI. V lost 1 base to trimming and J lost 2 bases, with 5 bases between them. The length of the CDR3 is 13 residues. The CDR3 sequence: CASSYYGQETQYF. For the CDR3, the DNA is TGTGCCAGCAGTTACTACGGACAAGAGACCCAGTACTTC.

In regard to this clone: Sequence at one end of the junction differs from germline and may be a read error. This sequence joins TRBV6-5 and TRBJ1-3; weak D call: TRBD1 (5 bases). Germline V gene sequence: CDR1 MNHEY, CDR2 SVGAGI. CDR3 size: 13 residues. CDR3 bases: TGTGCCGGCAGGGCCTACTCTGGAAACACCATATATTTT. It codes for CAGRAYSGNTIYF.

There are a few counts of this clone. V is TRBV4-1 and J is TRBJ1-3, with a possible D match to TRBD1 (5 bases). Germline assignment: CDR1 MGHRA and CDR2 YSYEKL. Trimming took off 5 bases at V and 0 bases at J, with 14 bases between the two ends. The CDR3 runs 16 residues. CDR3 protein: CASSVRIQDSGNTIYF. The CDR3 nucleotides are TGCGCCAGCAGCGTACGAATACAGGACTCTGGAAACACCATATATTTT.

The chain uses TRBV29-1 and TRBJ1-2; 9 nucleotides line up with TRBD1. J was trimmed by 6 bases and V by 7 bases; bases with no gene match: 9. The CDR3 is 13 residues long. The germline V gene encodes CDR1 SQVTM and CDR2 ANQGSEA. The chain's CDR3 is CSADDRGVNGYTF. The DNA of the CDR3 is TGCAGCGCCGACGACAGGGGGGTAAATGGCTACACCTTC.

The chain joins TRBV10-1 to TRBJ2-5; the match to TRBD2 covers 11 bases. Trimming at V came to 6 bases and at J to 2 bases, leaving 8 bases not matched to a gene. In germline, CDR1 is WNHNN, CDR2 SYGVQD (reference sequence). The CDR3 sequence is 16 residues long. This CDR3 is CASSLPSGGPQETQYF. Written as DNA, the CDR3 is TGCGCCAGCAGCCTCCCTAGCGGGGGGCCTCAAGAGACCCAGTACTTC.

This clone was observed a single time. This chain connects TRBV6-5 to TRBJ2-3; D assignment may be TRBD1 or TRBD2 (5 bases each). V lost 6 bases and J lost 2, with 15 bases in between. This CDR3 is built from 15 residues. Germline V gene sequence: CDR1 MNHEY, CDR2 SVGAGI. The CDR3 sequence is CASRGVGPSTDTQYF. Here the CDR3 DNA reads TGTGCCAGCAGGGGGGTGGGACCATCCACAGATACGCAGTATTTT.

The chain links TRBV21-1 to TRBJ2-1; the table calls TRBD1, which could not be checked here. TRBV21-1 is designated a pseudogene. This CDR3 has 14 amino acids. CDR3 amino acids: CASSKVPEINEQFF. The CDR3 nucleotides are TGTGCCAGCAGCAAAGTTCCAGAAATCAATGAGCAGTTCTTC.

The V gene is TRBV7-2, the J gene TRBJ2-7, with D tentatively TRBD1 or TRBD2 (6 bases each). The CDR3 runs 14 residues. V gave up 5 bases and J gave up 4 bases, with 15 bases separating them. Looked up from germline, CDR1 is SGHTA and CDR2 is FQGNSA. CDR3 region: CASSAQGGGYEQYF. DNA for the CDR3: TGTGCCAGCAGCGCACAGGGAGGAGGATACGAGCAGTACTTC.

CDR3 sequence: CASSLDGGGGYEQYF. CDR3 sequence (DNA): TGCGCCAGCAGCTTGGACGGAGGGGGGGGGTACGAGCAGTACTTC. The chain joins TRBV5-1 to TRBJ2-7, with D tentatively TRBD2 (7 bases). Germline V gene lookup returns CDR1 SGHRS and CDR2 YFSETQ. The CDR3 runs to 15 residues. V shed 0 bases and J shed 4 bases, with 14 bases lying between them.